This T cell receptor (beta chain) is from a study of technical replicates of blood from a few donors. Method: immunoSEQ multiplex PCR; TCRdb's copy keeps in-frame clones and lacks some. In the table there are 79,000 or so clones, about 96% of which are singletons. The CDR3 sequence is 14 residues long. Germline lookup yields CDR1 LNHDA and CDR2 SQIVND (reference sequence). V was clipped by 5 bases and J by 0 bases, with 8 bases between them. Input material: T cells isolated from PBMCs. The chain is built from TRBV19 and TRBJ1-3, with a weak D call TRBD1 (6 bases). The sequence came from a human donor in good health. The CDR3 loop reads CASSVDSSGNTIYF. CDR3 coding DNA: TGTGCCAGTAGTGTGGACAGCTCTGGAAACACCATATATTTT.